A single sample is the source of the 16 T cell receptor beta chains below, sequenced in a study of T cell responses to AZD1222 COVID-19 vaccine. The protocol was immunoSEQ multiplex PCR, while the TCRdb copy is restricted to in-frame clones and leaves out a portion. Here the sample spans 70,000 to 95,000 clones, roughly 89% being singletons. The starting material was peripheral blood, obtained 28 days after the second AZD1222 dose. These receptors were taken from an adult who received the AZD1222 COVID-19 vaccine.

The genes are TRBV30 and TRBJ2-7, with 7 bases that match TRBD2. The CDR3 sequence is 14 residues long. With V trimmed by 2 bases and J by 0 bases, 4 bases remained unmatched. Germline V gene sequence: CDR1 GTSNPN, CDR2 SVGIG (reference sequence). The CDR3, as DNA: TGTGCCTGGAGTTTGGGGGGGAGCTCCTACGAGCAGTACTTC. Its translation is CAWSLGGSSYEQYF.

V is TRBV4-1 and J is TRBJ2-7; TRBD1 matches 7 bases. V gave up 3 bases and J gave up 3 bases; unmatched junction bases: 14. The CDR3 consists of 17 residues. Germline CDR1 MGHRA, CDR2 YSYEKL. CDR3 in amino acids: CASSHQPPGQSGYEQYF. The CDR3 bases are TGCGCCAGCAGCCATCAACCACCGGGACAGTCAGGCTACGAGCAGTACTTC.

The chain links TRBV7-9 to TRBJ1-2; tentatively, D is TRBD1 (6 bases). Germline V lookup: CDR1 SEHNR, CDR2 FQNEAQ (reference sequence). CDR3 size: 15 residues. Trimming left V 4 bases short and J 4 bases short, with 16 bases between. This chain's CDR3 is CASSSYGGLGYGYTF. In DNA, the CDR3 is TGTGCCAGCAGCTCCTACGGGGGGCTGGGCTATGGCTACACCTTC.

The chain uses TRBV3-1 (or the pseudogene TRBV3-2) and TRBJ2-7; D is unclear. The ends were cut back, 1 base at V and 3 bases at J, with 10 bases in the middle. The CDR3 runs to 14 residues. Germline V gene data show CDR1 as LGHDT and CDR2 as YNNKEL (reference sequence). The CDR3 coding sequence is TGTGCCAGCAGCCAAGCCGTAGCCAGCTACGAGCAGTACTTC. Its protein is CASSQAVASYEQYF.

The rearrangement joins TRBV20-1 to TRBJ2-7; maybe TRBD1 (5 bases). Germline V gives CDR1 DFQATT, CDR2 SNEGSKA (reference sequence). Trimming left V 3 bases short and J 7 bases short, with 10 bases between. The CDR3 loop spans 11 amino acids. The DNA of the CDR3 is TGCAGTGCTAGCAGGGCCCTGGAGCAGTACTTC. It translates to CSASRALEQYF.

In its sample, this clone was seen a few times. The V and J genes are TRBV27 and TRBJ2-1; D is uncertain. The CDR3 has 13 amino acids. V was trimmed by 6 bases and J by 7 bases, leaving 13 bases between them. Germline CDR1 MNHEY, CDR2 SMNVEV (reference sequence). The CDR3 reads CASSPPGRNEQFF. The CDR3 bases are TGTGCCAGCAGCCCCCCGGGTAGGAATGAGCAGTTCTTC.

The chain links TRBV3-1 (or the pseudogene TRBV3-2) to TRBJ2-1; 9 nucleotides align to TRBD2. V shed 6 bases and J 0 bases; nucleotides not matched to a gene: 9. Germline values: CDR1 LGHDT, CDR2 YNNKEL (reference sequence). This CDR3 has 17 amino acids. Written as DNA, the CDR3 is TGTGCCAGCAGGGGGCTAGCGGGGACCAGCTCCTACAATGAGCAGTTCTTC. Protein product: CASRGLAGTSSYNEQFF.

Regarding this clone: Other DNA sequences of this sample code for an identical CDR3. The rearrangement uses TRBV12-3 or TRBV12-4 and TRBJ1-5; D is unclear. V was cut by 3 bases and J by 6 bases, with 6 bases left in between. This CDR3 is built from 12 residues. The CDR3 loop reads CASSFGAQPQHF. The CDR3 DNA is TGTGCCAGCAGTTTCGGTGCTCAGCCCCAGCATTTT.

This chain uses TRBV18 with TRBJ1-4, with D perhaps TRBD1 (5 bases). CDR1 and CDR2 (germline): KGHSH, LQKENI. V dropped 3 bases and J dropped 4 bases, with 12 bases sitting between them. The CDR3 extends over 15 amino acids. The CDR3 loop is CASSPRGGDNEKLFF. The CDR3 bases are TGTGCCAGCTCACCGAGGGGAGGGGATAATGAAAAACTGTTTTTT.

The chain carries TRBV7-6 and TRBJ2-5; D remains ambiguous. Trimming took off 1 base at V and 2 bases at J, with 8 bases between the two ends. The V gene's germline CDR1 is SGHVS and CDR2 FNYEAQ. CDR3 length: 14 residues. In DNA, the CDR3 is TGTGCCAGCAGCTTAGGACGACTTCAAGAGACCCAGTACTTC. This encodes CASSLGRLQETQYF. The complete variable domain, with remaining parts taken from reference TRBV7-6 and TRBJ2-5, reads GAGVSQSPRYKVTKRGQDVALRCDPISGHVSLYWYRQALGQGPEFLTYFNYEAQQDKSGLPNDRFSAERPEGSISTLTIQRTEQRDSAMYRCASSLGRLQETQYFGPGTRLLVL.

This chain uses TRBV18 with TRBJ1-1, with no clear D. The germline CDR1 and CDR2 sequences are KGHSH and LQKENI. Trimming removed 5 bases at V and 0 bases at J, with 4 bases between. The CDR3 loop spans 12 amino acids. The CDR3 nucleotides read TGTGCCAGCTCAGGAGTGAACACTGAAGCTTTCTTT. It encodes CASSGVNTEAFF.

The V gene is TRBV2, the J gene TRBJ2-3, with 13 bases fitting TRBD2. Germline-derived CDR1 and CDR2 are SNHLY and FYNNEI. V was clipped by 6 bases and J by 4 bases; unmatched bases: 7. The CDR3 totals 16 residues. CDR3 DNA sequence: TGTGCCAGCAGGGATACTAGCGGGGGGGCACCAGATACGCAGTATTTT. Protein sequence: CASRDTSGGAPDTQYF.

The chain uses TRBV19 and TRBJ1-1; 11 bases line up with TRBD1. With V trimmed by 8 bases and J by 6 bases, 5 bases remained unmatched. CDR3 length equals 13 residues. CDR1 is LNHDA, CDR2 SQIVND, per germline (reference sequence). This CDR3 reads CASSGQGAAEAFF. The CDR3 DNA reads as TGTGCCAGTTCCGGACAGGGGGCGGCTGAAGCTTTCTTT.

This chain links TRBV12-3 or TRBV12-4 with TRBJ1-5; no definite D call. V was cut by 6 bases and J by 4 bases, with 10 bases left in between. This CDR3 is 13 amino acids long. CDR3 nucleotides: TGTGCCAGCAGCCGAACACCGAATCAGCCCCAGCATTTT. Translated: CASSRTPNQPQHF.

The rearrangement links TRBV5-5 to TRBJ1-1; D unclear. Trimming cost V 2 bases and J 1 base, with 12 bases left between them. CDR3 length: 15 amino acids. Germline CDR1 SGHKS, CDR2 YYEKEE (reference sequence). This CDR3 is CASSLGSWKNTEAFF. The CDR3, as DNA: TGTGCCAGCAGCTTAGGGTCCTGGAAGAACACTGAAGCTTTCTTT.

The chain is built from TRBV19 and TRBJ1-6; possibly TRBD1 for D (5 bases). CDR3 length: 18 residues. V was clipped by 3 bases and J by 0 bases, with 15 bases between them. Germline CDR1 is LNHDA and CDR2 is SQIVND (reference sequence). DNA for the CDR3: TGTGCCAGTAGTATGTCCGGGACCAGGAGCTCCTATAATTCACCCCTCCACTTT. This codes for CASSMSGTRSSYNSPLHF. The variable domain in full, completed from reference TRBV19 and TRBJ1-6, reads DGGITQSPKYLFRKEGQNVTLSCEQNLNHDAMYWYRQDPGQGLRLIYYSQIVNDFQKGDIAEGYSVSREKKESFPLTVTSAQKNPTAFYLCASSMSGTRSSYNSPLHFGNGTRLTVT.